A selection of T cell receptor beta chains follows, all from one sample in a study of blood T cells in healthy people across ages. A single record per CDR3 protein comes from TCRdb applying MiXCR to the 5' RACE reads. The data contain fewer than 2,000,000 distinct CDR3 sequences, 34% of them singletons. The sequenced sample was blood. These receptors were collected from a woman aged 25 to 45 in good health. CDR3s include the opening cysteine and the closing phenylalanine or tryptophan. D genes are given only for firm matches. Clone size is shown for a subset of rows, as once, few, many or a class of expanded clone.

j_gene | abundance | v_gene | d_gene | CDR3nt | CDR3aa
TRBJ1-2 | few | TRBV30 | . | TGTGCCTGGAGTGTACGGGGTTACTATGGCTACACCTTC | CAWSVRGYYGYTF
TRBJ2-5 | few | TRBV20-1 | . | TGCAGTGCTAGAGGTCGAGGGGGAGGAGAGACCCAGTACTTC | CSARGRGGGETQYF
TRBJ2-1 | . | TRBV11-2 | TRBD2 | TGTGCCAGCAGCTCCCTCTTGGGTAGCGGGGGGGCACCCAATGAGCAGTTCTTC | CASSSLLGSGGAPNEQFF
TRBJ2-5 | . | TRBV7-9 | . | TGTGCCAGCAGCTTATGGGTCGGGGAAAAAGAGACCCAGTACTTC | CASSLWVGEKETQYF
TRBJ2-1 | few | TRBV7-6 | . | TGTGCCAGCAGCTTTGACAGGAATGAGCAGTTCTTC | CASSFDRNEQFF
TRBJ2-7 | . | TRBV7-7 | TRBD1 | TGTGCCAGCAGCCCCTTAGACAGGGCGACCGAGCAGTACTTC | CASSPLDRATEQYF
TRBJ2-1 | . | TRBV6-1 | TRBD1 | TGTGTCAGTAGTGAAGGTTGGTGGGGACAGGGGTTCGAGCAGTTCTTC | CVSSEGWWGQGFEQFF
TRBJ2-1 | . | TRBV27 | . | TGTGCCAGCAGTCGAGGGGACGGCTACAATGAGCAGTTCTTC | CASSRGDGYNEQFF
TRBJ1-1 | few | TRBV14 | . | TGTGCCAGCAGACCCGATGGGGCCCGAGGGACTGAAGCTTTCTTT | CASRPDGARGTEAFF
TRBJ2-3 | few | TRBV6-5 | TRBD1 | TGTGCCAGCAGTTACTCCTTTCCGGGACAGGAAGGGCCTGGCACAGATACGCAGTATTTT | CASSYSFPGQEGPGTDTQYF
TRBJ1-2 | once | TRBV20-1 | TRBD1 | TGCAGTGCGCCTCGGACAGGGGGCGTCTATGGCTACACCTTC | CSAPRTGGVYGYTF
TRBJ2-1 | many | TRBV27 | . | TGTGCCAGCAGCCCCCTGATAGCGGCCAATGAGCAGTTCTTC | CASSPLIAANEQFF
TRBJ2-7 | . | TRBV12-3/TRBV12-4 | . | TGTGCCAGCAGCTTCATTAAATCCTACGAGCAGTACTTC | CASSFIKSYEQYF
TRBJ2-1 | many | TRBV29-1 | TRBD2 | TGCAGCGTAGCGGGGGGCCCTAACTCCTACAATGAGCAGTTCTTC | CSVAGGPNSYNEQFF
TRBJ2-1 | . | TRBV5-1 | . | TGCGCCAGCAGCCAAACGGAGGGAGCGGTCTACAATGAGCAGTTCTTC | CASSQTEGAVYNEQFF
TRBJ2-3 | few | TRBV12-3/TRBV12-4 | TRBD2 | TGTGCCAGCAGTTTAGGTGGACTAGCGGGAGTGGCAGATACGCAGTATTTT | CASSLGGLAGVADTQYF
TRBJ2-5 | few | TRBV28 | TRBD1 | TGTGCCAGCAGTTCCCAGATGACAGGGGGCGCGGAGACCCAGTACTTC | CASSSQMTGGAETQYF
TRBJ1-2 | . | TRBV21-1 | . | TGTGCCAGCAGCCCCGGTTGGACAGGGGCCTATGGCTACACCTTC | CASSPGWTGAYGYTF
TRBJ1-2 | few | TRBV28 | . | TGTGCCAGCAGCCCCAGGAGGGTGGTAAACTATGGCTACACCTTC | CASSPRRVVNYGYTF
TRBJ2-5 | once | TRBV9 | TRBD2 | TGTGCCAGCAGCGTAGGAGCGGGGGATCAAGAGACCCAGTACTTC | CASSVGAGDQETQYF
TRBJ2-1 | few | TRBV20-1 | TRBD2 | TGCAGTGCTAATCTAGCGGGAGGGAGTAATGAGCAGTTCTTC | CSANLAGGSNEQFF
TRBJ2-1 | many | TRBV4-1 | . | TGCGCCAGCAGCCAAGGGATTGGGGGTGAGCAGTTCTTC | CASSQGIGGEQFF